These 30 T cell receptor delta chains share one sample of origin, sequenced in a study of Vδ1+ human thymocytes. Study-wide results and caveats: In the thymus, TRG and TRD repertoires looked highly polyclonal with Gaussian CDR3 lengths.

The template was reverse-transcribed extracted RNA. Pooled V-gene forward primers with one constant-region reverse primer generated the CDR3 amplicons by multiplex PCR. TCRdb made new clone calls on the multiplex PCR reads using CATT. Here the sample spans about 73,000 delta-chain clones, about 30% being singletons. Their antigen targets remain unknown. What was sequenced was Vdelta1+ gamma-delta thymocytes from the thymus. Documented subset: FACS-sorted CD3+ TCRalphabeta- TCRVdelta1+ TCRVdelta2- thymocytes. Source of these receptors: a boy younger than two who had congenital heart surgery.

This chain links TRDV1 with TRDJ1; TRDD3 agrees at 10 bases. In germline, CDR1 is TSWWSYY, CDR2 QGS. The V segment lost 4 bases and the J segment 7 bases; nucleotides outside the gene matches: 21. The CDR3 sequence is 19 residues long. The CDR3 coding sequence is TGTGCTCTTGGGGTGTACGACTGGGGGATTCCAAGTGGGCGCGGTAAACTCATCTTT. This gives the protein CALGVYDWGIPSGRGKLIF.

V usage is TRDV1 and J usage is TRDJ1, with 11 bases lining up with TRDD3. In germline, CDR1 is TSWWSYY, CDR2 QGS. With 5 bases clipped from V and 8 bases from J, the junction kept 28 bases outside the gene matches. The CDR3 runs to 21 residues. CDR3 DNA: TGTGCTCTTGGGCCTGGCCTTCCTACGAAGCATGGGGGATACGCCTCCGGCAAACTCATCTTT. Amino acids: CALGPGLPTKHGGYASGKLIF.

This clone was detected a few times. The chain has TRDV1 and TRDJ1; D is uncertain. The CDR3 is 18 amino acids. From germline, CDR1 is TSWWSYY and CDR2 QGS. V dropped 2 bases and J dropped 4 bases, with 23 bases sitting between them. Here the CDR3 DNA reads TGTGCTCTTGGGGAAGCTCGCCCCTCCGGGCCGTGTGGCGATAAACTCATCTTT. Amino acid sequence: CALGEARPSGPCGDKLIF.

This clone was picked up a small number of times. The gene calls are TRDV1 and TRDJ1, with D unclear. Trimming cost V 9 bases and J 0 bases, with 20 bases left between them. The CDR3 length is 16 residues. The germline V gene has CDR1 TSWWSYY and CDR2 QGS. This chain's CDR3 is CALSPLKTVHTDKLIF. CDR3 DNA: TGTGCTCTCTCACCTTTAAAAACCGTCCACACCGATAAACTCATCTTT.

V is TRDV1 and J is TRDJ1; 10 bases agree with TRDD3. From germline, CDR1 is TSWWSYY and CDR2 QGS. This CDR3 is 22 amino acids long. Trimming removed 1 base from V and 1 base from J; junction bases left unmatched: 21. As DNA, the CDR3 is TGTGCTCTTGGGGAACGCCCTCCTTCCTCCATTACTGGGGGATTGACCACCGATAAACTCATCTTT. Translated: CALGERPPSSITGGLTTDKLIF.

Remarks on this clone: One end of the junction does not line up with germline, which may come from a read error. The J gene is TRDJ1, the V gene TRDV1; TRDD3 aligns across 7 bases. CDR3 size: 17 residues. Germline V gene sequence: CDR1 TSWWSYY, CDR2 QGS. The CDR3 nucleotides are TGTGCTCTTGGGAAACTACGAAGGGTGCTGGGGGCCAAGGGACTCATCTTT. It specifies CALGKLRRVLGAKGLIF.

The chain has TRDV1 and TRDJ1, with TRDD3 matching over 8 bases. The V gene's germline CDR1 is TSWWSYY and CDR2 QGS. Trimming removed 0 bases from V and 8 bases from J; junction bases left unmatched: 23. The CDR3 length is 20 residues. The CDR3 DNA is TGTGCTCTTGGGGAACTAGCCCTCACCTTCCCCCTGGGGGAACTGCCGAAACTCATCTTT. Encoded protein: CALGELALTFPLGELPKLIF.

This chain connects TRDV1 to TRDJ1, with TRDD3 matching 10 bases. The germline V gene has CDR1 TSWWSYY and CDR2 QGS. The CDR3 covers 16 residues. V lost 2 bases to trimming and J lost 3 bases; unmatched junction nucleotides: 6. CDR3: CALGEKYWGIPDKLIF. DNA of the CDR3: TGTGCTCTTGGGGAAAAATACTGGGGGATTCCCGATAAACTCATCTTT.

The chain uses TRDV1 and TRDJ1; TRDD3 matches at 11 bases. V lost 1 base to trimming and J lost 2 bases; unmatched junction nucleotides: 18. The CDR3 consists of 21 residues. Germline CDR1 and CDR2: TSWWSYY and QGS. CDR3 in amino acids: CALGEPMCFPSLGDTTDKLIF. The CDR3 DNA sequence: TGTGCTCTTGGGGAACCCATGTGCTTCCCCTCCCTGGGGGATACAACCGATAAACTCATCTTT.

This clone was detected a few times. The chain employs TRDV1 and TRDJ1; the D call may be TRDD2 or TRDD3 (8 bases each). Looked up from germline, CDR1 is TSWWSYY and CDR2 is QGS. Trimming shortened V by 3 bases and J by 0 bases, and 32 bases separated the two germline ends. This CDR3 comprises 22 residues. This chain's CDR3 is CALGDPASYGLLGVPYTDKLIF. CDR3 sequence (DNA): TGTGCTCTTGGGGACCCGGCTTCCTACGGGTTACTGGGGGTCCCGTACACCGATAAACTCATCTTT.

About this clone: A much more abundant neighbour one base away suggests this may be a read error. The sample holds other DNA sequences that translate to the same CDR3. This rearrangement joins TRDV2 to TRDJ1, with 9 nucleotides matching TRDD3. This CDR3 has 15 residues. With V trimmed by 5 bases and J by 6 bases, 12 bases remained unmatched. CDR1 and CDR2 from the germline V gene are GEAIGNYY and EKD. The CDR3: CACGGGYIPHYKLIF. The CDR3 DNA reads as TGTGCCTGTGGTGGGGGATATATCCCCCACTATAAACTCATCTTT.

This clone was seen only a few times. Other DNA sequences within the sample encode an identical CDR3. This chain joins TRDV1 and TRDJ1; 7 bases align to TRDD3. The V gene's germline CDR1 is TSWWSYY and CDR2 QGS. The CDR3 covers 17 residues. The V and J ends lost 3 bases and 8 bases, in that order; junction bases with no gene match: 18. The CDR3 nucleotides read TGTGCTCTTGGGGAGCGGAGGATTCTTTCCTTGGGGGACAAACTCATCTTT. The encoded protein is CALGERRILSLGDKLIF.

V gene TRDV2 combines with J gene TRDJ1; the match to TRDD3 covers 12 bases. With 0 bases clipped from V and 0 bases from J, the junction kept 22 bases outside the gene matches. The CDR3 spans 23 residues. Germline CDR1 GEAIGNYY, CDR2 EKD. The CDR3 reads CACDTAPEYWGIPGIKDTDKLIF. CDR3 bases: TGTGCCTGTGACACCGCCCCGGAGTACTGGGGGATACCCGGAATTAAGGACACCGATAAACTCATCTTT.

On this clone: Other nucleotide sequences from this sample produce the same CDR3. The chain couples TRDV2 to TRDJ1; 8 bases line up with TRDD3. V was clipped by 1 base and J by 0 bases; unmatched bases: 9. Germline CDR1 is GEAIGNYY and CDR2 is EKD. The CDR3 runs to 17 residues. CDR3 DNA: TGTGCCTGTGACACTCGCCGTACTGGGGGCCACACCGATAAACTCATCTTT. The encoded protein is CACDTRRTGGHTDKLIF.

This clone was counted once. The sample holds other DNA sequences that translate to the same CDR3. The chain is built from TRDV1 and TRDJ1, with a weak D call TRDD3 (6 bases). Germline V gives CDR1 TSWWSYY, CDR2 QGS. This CDR3 has 17 residues. V lost 5 bases and J lost 3, with 22 bases in between. Here the CDR3 reads CALGITVRLGLADKLIF. DNA of the CDR3: TGTGCTCTTGGGATTACGGTTCGACTGGGTCTTGCCGATAAACTCATCTTT.

The table lists this clone with a few counts. This chain links TRDV1 with TRDJ1; D is possibly TRDD3 (8 bases). V lost 6 bases and J lost 0, with 35 bases in between. The CDR3 runs 22 residues. Germline CDR1 and CDR2: TSWWSYY and QGS. The CDR3 is CALGPDFSYTKLGDSYTDKLIF. Written as DNA, the CDR3 is TGTGCTCTTGGACCCGATTTTTCCTACACCAAGCTGGGGGACTCCTACACCGATAAACTCATCTTT.

This clone was picked up one time. V is TRDV1 and J is TRDJ1; TRDD3 might be the D (5 bases). With 0 bases removed from V and 0 bases from J, the gap between germline ends came to 20 bases. This CDR3 is built from 19 residues. The V gene's germline CDR1 is TSWWSYY and CDR2 QGS. The chain's CDR3 is CALGELHPELGMYTDKLIF. CDR3 bases: TGTGCTCTTGGGGAACTCCACCCCGAGCTGGGAATGTACACCGATAAACTCATCTTT.

This clone was detected a few times. The same CDR3 arises from other DNA sequences in this sample as well. The chain has TRDV1 and TRDJ1, with 9 nucleotides matching TRDD3. CDR3 length equals 18 residues. Germline V lookup: CDR1 TSWWSYY, CDR2 QGS. The V segment lost 4 bases and the J segment 1 base; nucleotides outside the gene matches: 13. The CDR3 region is CALGAPDLGDPLTDKLIF. CDR3 nucleotides: TGTGCTCTTGGGGCACCCGATCTGGGGGATCCTCTCACCGATAAACTCATCTTT.

This clone has only a few counts. The rearrangement joins TRDV1 to TRDJ1, with D tentatively TRDD3 (9 bases). Trimming left V 1 base short and J 0 bases short, with 39 bases between. The length of the CDR3 is 25 residues. Germline V gene sequence: CDR1 TSWWSYY, CDR2 QGS. The CDR3: CALGEPTTGFLHLGDARCDTDKLIF. Here the CDR3 DNA reads TGTGCTCTTGGGGAACCAACCACAGGCTTCCTACATCTGGGGGATGCCCGCTGTGACACCGATAAACTCATCTTT.

This clone has a single count. V is TRDV1 and J is TRDJ1; 9 bases are shared with TRDD2. The CDR3 runs to 19 residues. J was trimmed by 10 bases and V by 0 bases; bases with no gene match: 21. The germline gives CDR1 TSWWSYY, CDR2 QGS. The chain's CDR3 is CALGELVTFLRMGESTLIF. The CDR3 DNA reads as TGTGCTCTTGGGGAACTAGTTACCTTCCTACGAATGGGGGAGTCAACACTCATCTTT.

This clone was detected only a few times. This chain uses TRDV1 with TRDJ1; TRDD3 matches at 7 bases. The germline gives CDR1 TSWWSYY, CDR2 QGS. V was clipped by 2 bases and J by 0 bases; unmatched bases: 39. This CDR3 comprises 27 residues. The CDR3, as DNA: TGTGCTCTTGGGGAAAAAGGGACGTGTACTACCCCCCGCCCCGTGGGGGAGACTTACTCGTACACCGATAAACTCATCTTT. It is translated as CALGEKGTCTTPRPVGETYSYTDKLIF.

The table lists this clone with a count of one. J is TRDJ1 and V is TRDV1; D possibly corresponds to TRDD3 (6 bases). The CDR3 is made up of 17 amino acids. Looked up from germline, CDR1 is TSWWSYY and CDR2 is QGS. The ends were cut back, 4 bases at V and 3 bases at J, with 21 bases in the middle. The CDR3 spells CALGGNLYWVRSDKLIF. In DNA, the CDR3 is TGTGCTCTTGGGGGAAACCTGTACTGGGTACGGTCCGATAAACTCATCTTT.

The chain couples TRDV1 to TRDJ1; 10 positions match TRDD3. Per the germline V gene, CDR1 is TSWWSYY and CDR2 is QGS. The CDR3 runs to 21 residues. The trim removed 1 base at V and 0 bases at J, leaving 17 bases unmatched. The CDR3 DNA is TGTGCTCTTGGGGAACACCTAGGAACTGGGGGATTCAGCCCGTACACCGATAAACTCATCTTT. Translated: CALGEHLGTGGFSPYTDKLIF.

V gene TRDV1 combines with J gene TRDJ1, with 10 bases fitting TRDD3. The CDR3 is 23 amino acids. Trimming removed 3 bases from V and 0 bases from J; junction bases left unmatched: 25. Per the germline V gene, CDR1 is TSWWSYY and CDR2 is QGS. CDR3 in amino acids: CALGDLSAHGWGIPPMYTDKLIF. The CDR3 coding sequence is TGTGCTCTTGGGGACCTATCGGCCCATGGTTGGGGGATACCTCCAATGTACACCGATAAACTCATCTTT.

The chain uses TRDV1 and TRDJ1, with 10 bases aligning to TRDD3. The CDR3 sequence is 23 residues long. Germline V gene sequence: CDR1 TSWWSYY, CDR2 QGS. The J segment lost 2 bases and the V segment lost 4 bases, leaving 28 bases of the junction unmatched. The CDR3 loop reads CALGGMRPHLLPTSLGDTDKLIF. The CDR3 bases are TGTGCTCTTGGGGGAATGAGACCCCACCTTCTTCCTACTTCACTGGGGGATACCGATAAACTCATCTTT.

V usage is TRDV1 and J usage is TRDJ1; TRDD3 matches 7 bases. V lost 1 base to trimming and J lost 5 bases; unmatched junction nucleotides: 16. This CDR3 has 18 amino acids. Germline values: CDR1 TSWWSYY, CDR2 QGS. CDR3 nucleotides: TGTGCTCTTGGGGAACCTACGATGGGGATAAGCCGTGTGGATAAACTCATCTTT. This gives the protein CALGEPTMGISRVDKLIF.

The genes are TRDV1 and TRDJ1, with no clear D. The CDR3 is made up of 17 amino acids. The V gene lost 2 bases and the J gene lost 1 base, with 17 bases spanning the gap. Germline V gene lookup returns CDR1 TSWWSYY and CDR2 QGS. This CDR3 reads CALGEWEDLLITDKLIF. CDR3 DNA: TGTGCTCTTGGGGAATGGGAGGACCTCCTGATCACCGATAAACTCATCTTT.

The V and J genes are TRDV1 and TRDJ1; 11 bases match TRDD3. Germline-derived CDR1 and CDR2 are TSWWSYY and QGS. The length of the CDR3 is 22 residues. The ends lost 1 base at V and 2 bases at J; junction bases unmatched: 21. In nucleotides, the CDR3 is TGTGCTCTTGGGGAACCCCTCCCCTTCCTACTGGGGGATAGACCCATAACCGATAAACTCATCTTT. Translating gives CALGEPLPFLLGDRPITDKLIF.

This clone was counted only a few times. V gene TRDV1 combines with J gene TRDJ1; 8 bases agree with TRDD3. The germline V gene encodes CDR1 TSWWSYY and CDR2 QGS. Germline trimming cut 2 bases from V and 0 bases from J; bases unmatched to any gene: 11. This CDR3 is built from 18 residues. In nucleotides, the CDR3 is TGTGCTCTTGGGGAATTTTATCTCCTACTGGGGGACACCGATAAACTCATCTTT. Its protein product is CALGEFYLLLGDTDKLIF.

This clone was detected only a few times. The gene calls are TRDV1 and TRDJ1; possible D gene TRDD2, 5 bases. This CDR3 is built from 20 residues. Trimming took off 2 bases at V and 0 bases at J, with 25 bases between the two ends. Looked up from germline, CDR1 is TSWWSYY and CDR2 is QGS. The CDR3 sequence: CALGEDPYLLSSNYTDKLIF. The CDR3 DNA reads as TGTGCTCTTGGGGAAGATCCTTACCTACTCTCATCGAATTACACCGATAAACTCATCTTT.